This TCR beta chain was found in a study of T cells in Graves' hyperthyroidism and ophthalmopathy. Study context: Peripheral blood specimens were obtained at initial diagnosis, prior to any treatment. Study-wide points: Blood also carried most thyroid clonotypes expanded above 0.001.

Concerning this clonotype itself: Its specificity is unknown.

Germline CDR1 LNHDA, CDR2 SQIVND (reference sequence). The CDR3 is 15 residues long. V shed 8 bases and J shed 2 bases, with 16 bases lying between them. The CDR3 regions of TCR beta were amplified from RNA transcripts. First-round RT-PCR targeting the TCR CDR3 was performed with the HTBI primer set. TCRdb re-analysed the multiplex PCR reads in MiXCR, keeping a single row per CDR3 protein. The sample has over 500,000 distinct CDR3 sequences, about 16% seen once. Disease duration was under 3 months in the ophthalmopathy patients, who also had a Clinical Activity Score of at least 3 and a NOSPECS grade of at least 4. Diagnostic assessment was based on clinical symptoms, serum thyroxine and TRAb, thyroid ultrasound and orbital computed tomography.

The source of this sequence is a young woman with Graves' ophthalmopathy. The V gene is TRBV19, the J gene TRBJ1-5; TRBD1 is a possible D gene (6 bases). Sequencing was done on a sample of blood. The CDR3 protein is CASGRPQGGNQPQHF. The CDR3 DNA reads TGTGCCAGTGGCCGCCCACAGGGTGGCAATCAGCCCCAGCATTTT. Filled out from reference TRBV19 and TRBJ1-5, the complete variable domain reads DGGITQSPKYLFRKEGQNVTLSCEQNLNHDAMYWYRQDPGQGLRLIYYSQIVNDFQKGDIAEGYSVSREKKESFPLTVTSAQKNPTAFYLCASGRPQGGNQPQHFGDGTRLSIL.